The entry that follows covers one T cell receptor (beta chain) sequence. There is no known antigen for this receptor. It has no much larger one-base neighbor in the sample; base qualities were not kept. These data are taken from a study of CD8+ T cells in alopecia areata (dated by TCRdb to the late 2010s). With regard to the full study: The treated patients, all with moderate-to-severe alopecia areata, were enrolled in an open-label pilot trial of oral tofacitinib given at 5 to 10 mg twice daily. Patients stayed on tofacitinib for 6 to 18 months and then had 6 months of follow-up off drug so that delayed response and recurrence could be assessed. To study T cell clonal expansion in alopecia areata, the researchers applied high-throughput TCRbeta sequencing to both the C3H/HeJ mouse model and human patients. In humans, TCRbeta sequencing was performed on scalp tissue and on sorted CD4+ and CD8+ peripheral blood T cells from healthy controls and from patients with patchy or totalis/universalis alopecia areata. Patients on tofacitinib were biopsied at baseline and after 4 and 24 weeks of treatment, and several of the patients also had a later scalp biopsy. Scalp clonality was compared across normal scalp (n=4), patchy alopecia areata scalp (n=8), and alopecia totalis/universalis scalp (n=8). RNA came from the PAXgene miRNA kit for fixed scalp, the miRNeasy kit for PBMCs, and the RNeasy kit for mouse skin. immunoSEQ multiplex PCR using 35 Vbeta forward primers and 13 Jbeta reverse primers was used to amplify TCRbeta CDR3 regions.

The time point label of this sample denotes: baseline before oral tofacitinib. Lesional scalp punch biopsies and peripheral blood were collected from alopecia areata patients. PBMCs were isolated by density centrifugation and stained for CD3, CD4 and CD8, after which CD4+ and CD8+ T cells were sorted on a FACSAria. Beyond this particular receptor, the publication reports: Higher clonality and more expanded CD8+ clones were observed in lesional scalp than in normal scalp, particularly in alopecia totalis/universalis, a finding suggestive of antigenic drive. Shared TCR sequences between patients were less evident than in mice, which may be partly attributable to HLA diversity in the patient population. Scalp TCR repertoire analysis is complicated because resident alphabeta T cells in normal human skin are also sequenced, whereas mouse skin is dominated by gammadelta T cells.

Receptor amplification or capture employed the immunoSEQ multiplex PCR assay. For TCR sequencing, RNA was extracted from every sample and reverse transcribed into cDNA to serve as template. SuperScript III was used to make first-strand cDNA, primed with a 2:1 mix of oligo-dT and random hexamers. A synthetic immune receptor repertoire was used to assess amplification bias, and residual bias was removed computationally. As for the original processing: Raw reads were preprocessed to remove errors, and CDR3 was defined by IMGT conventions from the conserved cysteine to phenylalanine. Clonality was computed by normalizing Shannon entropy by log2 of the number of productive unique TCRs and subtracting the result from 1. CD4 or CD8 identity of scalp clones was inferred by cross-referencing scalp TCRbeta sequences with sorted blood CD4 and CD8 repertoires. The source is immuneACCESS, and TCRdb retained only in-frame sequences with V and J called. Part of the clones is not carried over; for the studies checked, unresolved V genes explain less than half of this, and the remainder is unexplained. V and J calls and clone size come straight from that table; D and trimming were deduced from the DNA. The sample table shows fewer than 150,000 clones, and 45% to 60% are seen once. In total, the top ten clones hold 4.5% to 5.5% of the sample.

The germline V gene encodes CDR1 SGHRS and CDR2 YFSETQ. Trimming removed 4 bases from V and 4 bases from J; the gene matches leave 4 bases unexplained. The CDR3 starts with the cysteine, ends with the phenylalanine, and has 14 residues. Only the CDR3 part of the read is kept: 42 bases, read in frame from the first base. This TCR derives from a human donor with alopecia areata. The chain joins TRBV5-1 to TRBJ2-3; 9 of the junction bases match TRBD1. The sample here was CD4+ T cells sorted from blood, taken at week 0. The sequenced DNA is TGCGCCAGCAGCAGACAGGGGGGCGCAGATACGCAGTATTTT. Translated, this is CASSRQGGADTQYF.